This is a list of T cell receptor beta chains from one sample in a study of hypomethylating agent response in myelodysplastic syndrome. TCRdb keeps only in-frame clones here, not all; method: immunoSEQ multiplex PCR. The table records approximately 4,000 clones, about four fifths of them present only once. Sequencing was performed on bone marrow, taken before or after starting hypomethylating agent treatment for myelodysplastic syndrome (not recorded which). The receptors shown here come from a human donor with myelodysplastic syndrome. The CDR3 runs from the conserved cysteine through the conserved F or W. The D gene is left open where the match is weak. Only part of the rows carry a size: once, few, many, or a class if the clone is expanded.

TRBJ2-5,TRBV27,NA,NA,TGTGCCAGCAGTTTACAAGAGACCCAGTACTTC,CASSLQETQYF
TRBJ2-3,TRBV29-1,NA,TRBD2,TGCAGCGTTGCGCCGGGGGGCGGGAGGTCCCCGAGCACAGATACGCAGTATTTT,CSVAPGGGRSPSTDTQYF
TRBJ1-1,TRBV5-8,NA,NA,TGTGCCAGCAGCTTCCGGGGGCAAGCTTTCTTT,CASSFRGQAFF
TRBJ2-7,TRBV4-3,NA,NA,TGCGCCAGCAGCCAAGACCATAATCTACCCTACGAGCAGTACTTC,CASSQDHNLPYEQYF
TRBJ1-4,TRBV6-5,once,TRBD1,TGTGCCAGCAGTTACTCCGGACAGGGGCTTGGAAAACTGTTTTTT,CASSYSGQGLGKLFF
TRBJ2-7,TRBV11-2,NA,NA,TGTGCCAGCAGCTCGCGGGTAAACTACGAGCAGTACTTC,CASSSRVNYEQYF
TRBJ1-4,TRBV6-5,NA,NA,TGTGCCAGCAGTAAGCGGGCAGCTAATGAAAAACTGTTTTTT,CASSKRAANEKLFF
TRBJ2-2,TRBV5-1,few,NA,TGCGCCAGCAGCTTGGATCCAGGGACCACCGGGGAGCTGTTTTTT,CASSLDPGTTGELFF
TRBJ2-5,TRBV2,NA,NA,TGTGCCAGCAGTGACAGGAGAGGGGGCCAAGAGACCCAGTACTTC,CASSDRRGGQETQYF
TRBJ1-6,TRBV4-1,NA,NA,TGCGCCAGCAGCCAAGATCGGCCCCAGCCCAGTTATAATTCACCCCTCCACTTT,CASSQDRPQPSYNSPLHF
TRBJ1-1,TRBV19,NA,NA,TGTGCCAGTAAAGTTCAGAAGACAATGAACACTGAAGCTTTCTTT,CASKVQKTMNTEAFF
TRBJ2-5,TRBV30,NA,NA,TGTGCCTGGACAGCCCCGGTCCAAGAGACCCAGTACTTC,CAWTAPVQETQYF
TRBJ2-7,TRBV6-6,few,TRBD1,TGTGCCAGCAACCGGGACAGGGACATCGAGCAGTACTTC,CASNRDRDIEQYF
TRBJ2-3,TRBV9,NA,NA,TGTGCCAGCAGCGATCGACCGGGGAGCACAGATACGCAGTATTTT,CASSDRPGSTDTQYF
TRBJ2-3,TRBV11-2,few,NA,TGTGCCAGCAGCTTGAGTACGCAGTATTTT,CASSLSTQYF
TRBJ2-3,TRBV19,NA,NA,TGTGCCAGTAGTATAGGGAGTAGGGATACGCAGTATTTT,CASSIGSRDTQYF
TRBJ2-7,TRBV7-2,NA,NA,TGTGCCAGCAGCTTATCCGGGCCAGCCATCTCCTACGAGCAGTACTTC,CASSLSGPAISYEQYF
TRBJ1-3,TRBV28,NA,TRBD1,TGTGCCAGCAGTTCGCCGGGACAGATTTCTGGAAACACCATATATTTT,CASSSPGQISGNTIYF
TRBJ2-1,TRBV9,NA,TRBD2,TGTGCCAGCAGCGTAGATTTGGGGGGGGGCAATGAGCAGTTCTTC,CASSVDLGGGNEQFF
TRBJ2-7,TRBV7-3,NA,TRBD2,TGTGCCAGCAGTTTAGGCACTAGCGGGTCCGAGCAGTACTTC,CASSLGTSGSEQYF
TRBJ1-4,TRBV14,NA,NA,TGTGCCAGCAGCCGGACGGTTAATGAAAAACTGTTTTTT,CASSRTVNEKLFF
TRBJ2-5,TRBV11-3,NA,TRBD2,TGTGCCAGCAGCTTAGGGACTAGCGGTGAAGAGACCCAGTACTTC,CASSLGTSGEETQYF
TRBJ2-7,TRBV9,NA,TRBD1,TGTGCCAGCAGCCCGCGATCGGACAGGGGGTTATGGCAGTACTTC,CASSPRSDRGLWQYF
TRBJ2-7,TRBV5-8,few,NA,TGTGCCAGCAGCACGGATCCCTCCCCCTACGAGCAGTACTTC,CASSTDPSPYEQYF
TRBJ2-1,TRBV5-4,NA,TRBD1,TGTGCCAGCAGCCGACAGGGGGCAAGTCTTAATGAGCAGTTCTTC,CASSRQGASLNEQFF
TRBJ2-1,TRBV5-1,few,NA,TGCGCCAGCAGCAAGGACACGGGGCAGTTCTTC,CASSKDTGQFF
TRBJ2-3,TRBV7-3,NA,TRBD2,TGTGCCAGCAGCTCATCCAGCGGGAGCGATACGCAGTATTTT,CASSSSSGSDTQYF
TRBJ2-3,TRBV28,NA,NA,TGTGCCAGTGGACCCCGGCGGACCACAGATACGCAGTATTTT,CASGPRRTTDTQYF
TRBJ2-3,TRBV11-2,NA,TRBD2,TGTGCCAGCAGTTCCCGACTAGCGGGAGTCGCAGATACGCAGTATTTT,CASSSRLAGVADTQYF
TRBJ2-6,TRBV28,once,NA,TGTGCCAGCGGGATTCTTACCTCTGGGGCCAACGTCCTGACTTTC,CASGILTSGANVLTF
TRBJ1-1,TRBV30,NA,TRBD1,TGTGCCTGGTCTAACAGGGGGCAGAGCACTGAAGCTTTCTTT,CAWSNRGQSTEAFF
TRBJ2-5,TRBV5-1,NA,TRBD1,TGCGCCAGCAGCTCCTCCGGGACAGGGTCTCAAGAGACCCAGTACTTC,CASSSSGTGSQETQYF
TRBJ2-2,TRBV28,NA,TRBD2,TGTGCCAGCAGTTTTCGGGGGAGGGCCTTTTCCGGGGAGCTGTTTTTT,CASSFRGRAFSGELFF
TRBJ1-3,TRBV7-2,NA,NA,TGTGCCAGCAGCTTAGGACAGGTCAACACCATATATTTT,CASSLGQVNTIYF
TRBJ2-3,TRBV9,NA,NA,TGTGCCAGCAGCCCCACCCCGGGGTCTGATACGCAGTATTTT,CASSPTPGSDTQYF
TRBJ2-7,TRBV7-2,NA,NA,TGTGCCAGCAGCTTATCGCAGGGACAATCCTACGAGCAGTACTTC,CASSLSQGQSYEQYF
TRBJ2-3,TRBV19,once,NA,TGTGCCAGTAGTGAAGGGACCGGTGGTACGCAGTATTTT,CASSEGTGGTQYF
TRBJ1-5,TRBV6-4,NA,TRBD1,TGTGCCACCGGGACAGGGGGCAATCAGCCCCAGCATTTT,CATGTGGNQPQHF
TRBJ1-2,TRBV28,NA,NA,TGTGCCAGCAGTTTAACAGGACAAGATAACTATGGCTACACCTTC,CASSLTGQDNYGYTF
TRBJ1-2,TRBV27,NA,NA,TGTGCCAGCAGTTCAGCGGGGGGGGCCTATGGCTACACCTTC,CASSSAGGAYGYTF
TRBJ2-2,TRBV4-3,NA,NA,TGCGCCAGCAGCCAAGAGTCAGGGTACACCGGGGAGCTGTTTTTT,CASSQESGYTGELFF
TRBJ1-2,TRBV19,NA,TRBD1,TGTGCCAGTAGTAGACAGGGTAACTATGGCTACACCTTC,CASSRQGNYGYTF
TRBJ1-5,TRBV19,NA,NA,TGTGCCAGTAGTCGGGGTAGCAATCAGCCCCAGCATTTT,CASSRGSNQPQHF
TRBJ1-2,TRBV6-5,once,NA,TGTGCCGTCAAGGGAGGGCGGTATGGCTACACCTTC,CAVKGGRYGYTF
TRBJ2-3,TRBV9,NA,NA,TGTGCCAGCAGCGTAGGGCCAGCAGATACGCAGTATTTT,CASSVGPADTQYF
TRBJ2-5,TRBV5-1,NA,NA,TGCGCCAGCAGCTTGGGGGGAGTCGGAGTTGAGACCCAGTACTTC,CASSLGGVGVETQYF
TRBJ1-1,TRBV27,NA,NA,TGTGCCAGCAGTCTACACCCAGGGCCTGAAGCTTTCTTT,CASSLHPGPEAFF
TRBJ1-1,TRBV6-1,once,NA,TGTGCCAGCAGTAATAGGAACACTGAAGCTTTCTTT,CASSNRNTEAFF
TRBJ2-3,TRBV5-8,NA,TRBD2,TGTGCCAGCAGCGATTACAGCGGGAGACATACGCAGTATTTT,CASSDYSGRHTQYF
TRBJ2-7,TRBV18,NA,TRBD2,TGTGCCAGCTCACCACCGAGTCTAGCGGGAGGCGAGCAGTACTTC,CASSPPSLAGGEQYF
TRBJ2-7,TRBV5-1,NA,NA,TGCGCCAGCACAGGAGAGGAAGTCGGCTACGAGCAGTACTTC,CASTGEEVGYEQYF
TRBJ2-7,TRBV5-1,NA,NA,TGCGCCAGCAGCTTCACGGCAGGGGCCTGGGAGCAGTACTTC,CASSFTAGAWEQYF
TRBJ1-4,TRBV4-1,NA,NA,TGCGCCAGCAGCCAAGGGCCGCGAGGGGAAAAACTGTTTTTT,CASSQGPRGEKLFF
TRBJ1-1,TRBV27,NA,NA,TGTGCCAGCAGTTTAAACAGGGCGAACACTGAAGCTTTCTTT,CASSLNRANTEAFF
TRBJ2-2,TRBV5-6,NA,TRBD1,TGTGCCAGCAGCTTGTCGCGGACAGGGACCGCGAACACCGGGGAGCTGTTTTTT,CASSLSRTGTANTGELFF
TRBJ1-2,TRBV2,few,TRBD1,TGTGCCAGCAGTGAGGGACAGACCTCCTATGGCTACACCTTC,CASSEGQTSYGYTF
TRBJ2-2,TRBV5-5,NA,TRBD1,TGTGCCAGCAGCTCTGGACAGGGGGCAGAAACCGGGGAGCTGTTTTTT,CASSSGQGAETGELFF
TRBJ2-1,TRBV4-3,NA,NA,TGCGCCAGCAGCCAAGATACGGGGGAACGCGACAATGAGCAGTTCTTC,CASSQDTGERDNEQFF